This entry lists 5 T cell receptor beta chains sequenced from one sample in a study of blood T cell repertoires in COVID-19. Profiling relied on immunoSEQ multiplex PCR, and the TCRdb table lists in-frame clones only, not all of them. In the table there are under 200,000 clones, 88% of which are singletons. The specimen sequenced was peripheral blood. The receptors come from a middle-aged man with active or convalescent COVID-19.

The rearrangement uses TRBV9 and TRBJ1-4; D ambiguous. Trimming pared 4 bases from V and 8 bases from J, leaving 15 bases between. The length of the CDR3 is 14 residues. Germline lookup yields CDR1 SGDLS and CDR2 YYNGEE. The CDR3 DNA follows: TGTGCCAGCAGCCCCTCTAGAGTGCGGGAAAAACTGTTTTTT. Its protein is CASSPSRVREKLFF.

V is TRBV6-2 or TRBV6-3 and J is TRBJ1-5; TRBD1 agrees at 9 bases. The CDR3 totals 18 residues. The trim removed 0 bases at V and 7 bases at J, leaving 13 bases unmatched. Looked up from germline, CDR1 is MNHEY and CDR2 is SVGEGT. The CDR3 here is CASSYSVGTGSSRQPQHF. CDR3 bases: TGTGCCAGCAGTTACTCAGTCGGGACAGGGTCTTCGAGGCAGCCCCAGCATTTT.

This clone came up a few times. The same CDR3 can be traced to other DNA sequences in this sample. This rearrangement joins TRBV14 to TRBJ1-1; possibly TRBD1 for D (5 bases). Germline loops: CDR1 SGHDN, CDR2 FVKESK. The CDR3 loop spans 16 amino acids. Trimming took off 0 bases at V and 4 bases at J, with 15 bases between the two ends. In DNA form, the CDR3 reads TGTGCCAGCAGCCAAGATCTTGGGGAAGGGGTCACTGAAGCTTTCTTT. As protein: CASSQDLGEGVTEAFF.

The chain joins TRBV4-3 to TRBJ1-1; unclear D gene. The germline V gene has CDR1 LGHNA and CDR2 YSLEER. The ends were cut back, 2 bases at V and 6 bases at J, with 13 bases in the middle. The CDR3 has 14 amino acids. Here the CDR3 DNA reads TGCGCCAGCAGCCAATGTAGTCGGTGCTCTGAAGCTTTCTTT. It encodes CASSQCSRCSEAFF.

The chain uses TRBV29-1 and TRBJ2-3, with D uncertain. V lost 5 bases to trimming and J lost 2 bases, with 8 bases between them. CDR3 length equals 12 residues. Germline V CDR1 and CDR2: SQVTM, ANQGSEA. DNA for the CDR3: TGCAGCGTTTTAGGAGCCACAGATACGCAGTATTTT. This gives the protein CSVLGATDTQYF.